A selection of T cell receptor beta chains follows, all from one sample in a study of OX40 agonist ivuxolimab in advanced cancers. Some clones are missing from TCRdb's copy, which holds only in-frame ones; the method was immunoSEQ multiplex PCR. The table shows roughly 26,000 clones, with about 85% occurring only once. The sequencing used CD4+ or CD8+ T cells sorted from blood, collected in a trial of the OX40 agonist ivuxolimab. Source of these receptors: an adult with an advanced solid tumor such as melanoma, head and neck, liver or kidney cancer. The CDR3 runs from the conserved cysteine through the conserved F or W.

v_gene	j_gene	CDR3aa
TRBV29-1	TRBJ1-1	CSGELMNTEAFF
TRBV19	TRBJ2-1	CASSISLAGFNEQFF
TRBV4-2	TRBJ2-1	CASSQELGQGDNEQFF
TRBV6-1	TRBJ1-1	CASTALSGEAFF
TRBV27	TRBJ1-2	CASSPSWGGHYGYTF
TRBV2	TRBJ2-7	CASSVFVYEQYF
TRBV7-6	TRBJ2-7	CASSLGPSSYEQYF
TRBV27	TRBJ2-7	CASRAGTSAYEQYF
TRBV9	TRBJ2-1	CASSESGRPSYNEQFF
TRBV5-1	TRBJ1-3	CASSLVHGFSGNTIYF
TRBV2	TRBJ2-4	CASSLDAVAKNIQYF
TRBV11-2	TRBJ2-2	CASSFLAGNTGELFF
TRBV5-1	TRBJ2-1	CASSLGGSNEQFF
TRBV27	TRBJ2-5	CASSPPYAVGETQYF
TRBV2	TRBJ1-1	CASSEQRATMNTEAFF
TRBV27	TRBJ1-6	CASSPSGTVYNSPLHF
TRBV4-1	TRBJ1-5	CASSQDWPAYSNQPQHF
TRBV4-3	TRBJ1-5	CASSQDSGSYQPQHF
TRBV5-5	TRBJ1-2	CASSLDKTYGYTF
TRBV5-6	TRBJ2-5	CASSFGERETQYF
TRBV7-2	TRBJ2-7	CASSQTGMSSYEQYF
TRBV19	TRBJ2-5	CASSLIGLAGDPPTQYF
TRBV6-1	TRBJ1-2	CASSATGGQGYTF
TRBV27	TRBJ2-5	CASSGLGGNLNQETQYF
TRBV7-9	TRBJ2-5	CASSPGQASYF
TRBV7-9	TRBJ1-1	CASRRQGADAEAFF
TRBV6-1	TRBJ1-6	CASIGQGANSPLHF
TRBV23-1	TRBJ2-7	CASSQSFSGRTYEQYF
TRBV10-2	TRBJ2-7	CASSGGQGYEQYF
TRBV6-6	TRBJ1-1	CASSSGDRWTNTEAFF
TRBV16	TRBJ2-1	CASSQSTNPYNEQFF
TRBV29-1	TRBJ2-3	CSVAGAGTDTQYF
TRBV19	TRBJ2-5	CASSILGNPRETQYF
TRBV10-1	TRBJ2-1	CASSEGGSGEQFF
TRBV5-6	TRBJ1-1	CASREGQPYTEAFF
TRBV5-6	TRBJ1-2	CASSSRDRAFYGYTF
TRBV7-9	TRBJ2-1	CASNGLPPLTFF